A selection of T cell receptor beta chains follows, all from one sample in a study of shared clonotypes between healthy human individuals. Assay used: immunoSEQ multiplex PCR; TCRdb lists only in-frame clones, some missing. The sample includes some 89,000 clones, around 67% of them seen just once. The sample was memory CD8+ T cells sorted from blood. The receptors originated from a man between 25 and 39 years old in good health. CDR3s include the opening cysteine and the closing phenylalanine or tryptophan. Fields, in order: J gene, D gene, V gene, clone size, CDR3 protein, CDR3 DNA. D genes are given only for firm matches. Where a row states a size, it is once, few, many or the class of an expanded clone; other rows omit it.

j_gene: TRBJ2-1; d_gene: -; v_gene: TRBV5-1; abundance: -; CDR3aa: CASSPTTKGEQFF; CDR3nt: TGCGCCAGCAGCCCTACTACGAAGGGTGAGCAGTTCTTC
j_gene: TRBJ2-5; d_gene: TRBD2; v_gene: TRBV9; abundance: once; CDR3aa: CASSVLGLADETQYF; CDR3nt: TGTGCCAGCAGCGTATTAGGACTAGCGGATGAGACCCAGTACTTC
j_gene: TRBJ2-1; d_gene: -; v_gene: TRBV15; abundance: -; CDR3aa: CATSSTLDEQFF; CDR3nt: TGTGCCACCAGCAGTACGTTGGATGAGCAGTTCTTC
j_gene: TRBJ2-7; d_gene: -; v_gene: TRBV20-1; abundance: few; CDR3aa: CSAQEDYEQYF; CDR3nt: TGCAGTGCTCAGGAGGATTACGAGCAGTACTTC
j_gene: TRBJ1-3; d_gene: -; v_gene: TRBV29-1; abundance: -; CDR3aa: CSVEYLGGAGNTIYF; CDR3nt: TGCAGCGTTGAATATCTGGGAGGGGCTGGAAACACCATATATTTT
j_gene: TRBJ2-7; d_gene: -; v_gene: TRBV4-2; abundance: -; CDR3aa: CASSPQLGLSYEQYF; CDR3nt: TGTGCCAGCAGCCCCCAATTGGGGCTCTCCTACGAGCAGTACTTC
j_gene: TRBJ2-7; d_gene: -; v_gene: TRBV11-2; abundance: -; CDR3aa: CASSLAGAAYEQYF; CDR3nt: TGTGCCAGCAGCTTAGCGGGAGCCGCCTACGAGCAGTACTTC
j_gene: TRBJ2-7; d_gene: -; v_gene: TRBV10-3; abundance: -; CDR3aa: CAISERRDDEQYF; CDR3nt: TGTGCCATCAGTGAGAGGCGGGACGACGAGCAGTACTTC
j_gene: TRBJ1-5; d_gene: -; v_gene: TRBV5-6; abundance: -; CDR3aa: CASSSSWGGTGSSQHF; CDR3nt: TGTGCCAGCAGCTCGTCCTGGGGGGGAACGGGCAGTTCCCAGCATTTT
j_gene: TRBJ2-7; d_gene: TRBD1; v_gene: TRBV28; abundance: -; CDR3aa: CASSFAAGGYEQYF; CDR3nt: TGTGCCAGCAGTTTCGCCGCAGGGGGCTACGAGCAGTACTTC
j_gene: TRBJ2-7; d_gene: -; v_gene: TRBV27; abundance: many; CDR3aa: CASSLSRVTAYEQYF; CDR3nt: TGTGCCAGCAGTTTATCTAGAGTGACCGCCTACGAGCAGTACTTC
j_gene: TRBJ2-2; d_gene: -; v_gene: TRBV29-1; abundance: few; CDR3aa: CSAKGGGDTGELFF; CDR3nt: TGCAGCGCCAAAGGAGGGGGCGACACCGGGGAGCTGTTTTTT
j_gene: TRBJ1-5; d_gene: TRBD1; v_gene: TRBV28; abundance: -; CDR3aa: CASSFARTGGNQPQHF; CDR3nt: TGTGCCAGCAGTTTTGCCAGGACAGGGGGAAATCAGCCCCAGCATTTT
j_gene: TRBJ2-6; d_gene: -; v_gene: TRBV6-4; abundance: many; CDR3aa: CASSDHASGGANVLTF; CDR3nt: TGTGCCAGCAGTGACCATGCCTCAGGTGGGGCCAACGTCCTGACTTTC
j_gene: TRBJ1-1; d_gene: -; v_gene: TRBV13; abundance: few; CDR3aa: CASSSFGTDINTEAFF; CDR3nt: TGTGCCAGCAGCTCCTTCGGTACAGATATCAACACTGAAGCTTTCTTT
j_gene: TRBJ2-1; d_gene: -; v_gene: TRBV15; abundance: once; CDR3aa: CATSSHRDGNEQFF; CDR3nt: TGTGCCACCAGCAGCCACAGGGACGGCAATGAGCAGTTCTTC
j_gene: TRBJ2-3; d_gene: TRBD2; v_gene: TRBV6-1; abundance: -; CDR3aa: CASGTSGSMRDTQYF; CDR3nt: TGTGCCAGCGGGACTAGCGGGAGTATGAGAGATACGCAGTATTTT
j_gene: TRBJ2-7; d_gene: -; v_gene: TRBV7-2; abundance: many; CDR3aa: CASSPGLVGEQYF; CDR3nt: TGTGCCAGCAGCCCAGGTCTAGTGGGCGAGCAGTACTTC
j_gene: TRBJ2-6; d_gene: -; v_gene: TRBV6-1; abundance: few; CDR3aa: CASSEEIRGANVLTF; CDR3nt: TGTGCCAGCAGTGAAGAAATACGTGGGGCCAACGTCCTGACTTTC
j_gene: TRBJ2-1; d_gene: TRBD2; v_gene: TRBV27; abundance: -; CDR3aa: CASSLTSGSVEQFF; CDR3nt: TGTGCCAGCAGTTTGACTAGCGGGAGCGTTGAGCAGTTCTTC
j_gene: TRBJ1-1; d_gene: TRBD1; v_gene: TRBV29-1; abundance: once; CDR3aa: CSVEDHRRTGVFQAFF; CDR3nt: TGCAGCGTTGAAGATCATCGACGGACAGGGGTTTTTCAAGCTTTCTTT
j_gene: TRBJ2-1; d_gene: TRBD2; v_gene: TRBV4-1; abundance: -; CDR3aa: CASSQEGLAGSDEQFF; CDR3nt: TGCGCCAGCAGCCAAGAAGGCCTAGCGGGCTCGGATGAGCAATTCTTC
j_gene: TRBJ2-2; d_gene: -; v_gene: TRBV28; abundance: -; CDR3aa: CASSSAYELFF; CDR3nt: TGTGCCAGCAGTTCAGCGTACGAGCTGTTTTTT
j_gene: TRBJ2-3; d_gene: TRBD2; v_gene: TRBV6-1; abundance: many; CDR3aa: CASSEVAGGPDTQYF; CDR3nt: TGTGCCAGCAGTGAAGTAGCGGGAGGGCCAGATACGCAGTATTTT
j_gene: TRBJ2-3; d_gene: -; v_gene: TRBV6-4; abundance: -; CDR3aa: CASSDGAGTTDTQYF; CDR3nt: TGTGCCAGCAGTGACGGGGCAGGAACCACAGATACGCAGTATTTT
j_gene: TRBJ2-2; d_gene: -; v_gene: TRBV7-2; abundance: -; CDR3aa: CASSLAPASALGGELFF; CDR3nt: TGTGCCAGCAGCTTAGCGCCGGCTAGCGCCCTGGGCGGGGAGCTGTTTTTT
j_gene: TRBJ1-4; d_gene: TRBD1; v_gene: TRBV29-1; abundance: many; CDR3aa: CSPGQPHSTNEKLFF; CDR3nt: TGCAGTCCGGGACAGCCACATTCAACTAATGAAAAACTGTTTTTT
j_gene: TRBJ2-5; d_gene: TRBD2; v_gene: TRBV7-9; abundance: few; CDR3aa: CASSLGGKREWETQYF; CDR3nt: TGTGCCAGCAGCTTAGGGGGAAAGCGGGAGTGGGAGACCCAGTACTTC
j_gene: TRBJ1-4; d_gene: -; v_gene: TRBV30; abundance: -; CDR3aa: CAWKPPGSTNEKLFF; CDR3nt: TGTGCCTGGAAGCCCCCGGGGTCGACTAATGAAAAACTGTTTTTT
j_gene: TRBJ2-7; d_gene: -; v_gene: TRBV30; abundance: -; CDR3aa: CAWSVGLGNDEVPTYEQYF; CDR3nt: TGTGCCTGGAGTGTAGGTTTGGGAAATGATGAGGTTCCCACCTACGAGCAGTACTTC
j_gene: TRBJ2-7; d_gene: -; v_gene: TRBV19; abundance: -; CDR3aa: CASSNWARGRSYEQYF; CDR3nt: TGTGCCAGTAGTAATTGGGCACGGGGAAGGAGCTACGAGCAGTACTTC
j_gene: TRBJ2-2; d_gene: -; v_gene: TRBV14; abundance: -; CDR3aa: CASSRKLNGELFF; CDR3nt: TGTGCCAGCAGCAGAAAACTTAACGGGGAGCTGTTTTTT
j_gene: TRBJ2-7; d_gene: TRBD2; v_gene: TRBV28; abundance: once; CDR3aa: CASNLAISSGASYEQYF; CDR3nt: TGTGCCAGCAACTTAGCAATATCTAGCGGGGCCTCCTACGAGCAGTACTTC
j_gene: TRBJ2-1; d_gene: -; v_gene: TRBV27; abundance: -; CDR3aa: CASSLVWAGAEQFF; CDR3nt: TGTGCCAGCTCCCTAGTCTGGGCGGGGGCGGAGCAGTTCTTC
j_gene: TRBJ2-1; d_gene: -; v_gene: TRBV6-1; abundance: few; CDR3aa: CASSDFGEAYNEQFF; CDR3nt: TGTGCCAGCAGTGATTTTGGCGAAGCCTACAATGAGCAGTTCTTC
j_gene: TRBJ2-2; d_gene: TRBD1; v_gene: TRBV4-3; abundance: -; CDR3aa: CASRTGQYAGELFF; CDR3nt: TGCGCCAGCCGGACAGGGCAATATGCCGGGGAGCTGTTTTTT
j_gene: TRBJ1-5; d_gene: -; v_gene: TRBV27; abundance: few; CDR3aa: CASSPAQTGRPEHF; CDR3nt: TGTGCCAGCAGTCCCGCCCAGACAGGTCGGCCCGAGCATTTT
j_gene: TRBJ2-3; d_gene: -; v_gene: TRBV7-9; abundance: -; CDR3aa: CASSAGRGPGPQYF; CDR3nt: TGTGCCAGCAGCGCAGGGAGGGGGCCGGGTCCGCAGTATTTT
j_gene: TRBJ2-5; d_gene: -; v_gene: TRBV28; abundance: -; CDR3aa: CASSFRGWETQYF; CDR3nt: TGTGCCAGCAGTTTTAGGGGATGGGAGACCCAGTACTTC
j_gene: TRBJ2-1; d_gene: -; v_gene: TRBV27; abundance: -; CDR3aa: CASSPFGDNEQFF; CDR3nt: TGTGCCAGCAGTCCCTTTGGGGACAATGAGCAGTTCTTC
j_gene: TRBJ2-1; d_gene: -; v_gene: TRBV9; abundance: -; CDR3aa: CASSVGRPECEQFF; CDR3nt: TGTGCCAGCAGCGTAGGGCGGCCCGAGTGTGAGCAGTTCTTC
j_gene: TRBJ2-7; d_gene: -; v_gene: TRBV27; abundance: -; CDR3aa: CASSLGASDSYEQYF; CDR3nt: TGTGCCAGCAGTTTAGGAGCTAGCGATTCCTACGAGCAGTACTTC
j_gene: TRBJ2-7; d_gene: -; v_gene: TRBV18; abundance: once; CDR3aa: CASSPFSLDEQYF; CDR3nt: TGTGCCAGCTCACCGTTCTCCTTAGACGAGCAGTACTTC
j_gene: TRBJ1-5; d_gene: -; v_gene: TRBV19; abundance: -; CDR3aa: CASSPSARRTANQPQHF; CDR3nt: TGTGCCAGTAGCCCGTCTGCGCGGAGGACGGCTAATCAGCCCCAGCATTTT